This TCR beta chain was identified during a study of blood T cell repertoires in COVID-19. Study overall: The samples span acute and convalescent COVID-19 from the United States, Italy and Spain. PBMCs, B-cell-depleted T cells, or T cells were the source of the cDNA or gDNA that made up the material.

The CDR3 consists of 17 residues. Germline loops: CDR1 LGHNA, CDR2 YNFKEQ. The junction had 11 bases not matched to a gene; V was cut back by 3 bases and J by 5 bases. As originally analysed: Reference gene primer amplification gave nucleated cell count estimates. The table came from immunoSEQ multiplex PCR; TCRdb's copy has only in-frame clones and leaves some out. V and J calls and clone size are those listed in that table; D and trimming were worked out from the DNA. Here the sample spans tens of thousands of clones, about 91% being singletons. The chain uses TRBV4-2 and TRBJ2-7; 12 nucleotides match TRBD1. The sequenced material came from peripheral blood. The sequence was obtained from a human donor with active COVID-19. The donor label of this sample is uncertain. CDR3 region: CASSQEGRGTGGNEQYF. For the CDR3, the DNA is TGTGCCAGCAGCCAGGAAGGGCGCGGGACAGGGGGCAACGAGCAGTACTTC.